These T cell receptor beta chains were read from a single sample in a study of metastatic and nonmetastatic thyroid tumors. TCRdb called clones again from the PCR reads with MiXCR. This sample carries some 30,000 clones, 10% to 13% of them seen once, and the ten largest clones take roughly 16%. What was sequenced was blood. These receptors were taken from a female donor with papillary thyroid cancer or a benign thyroid nodule (not recorded which). Some clones in this sample may be carry-over from other donors' samples. Each CDR3 is given with its conserved first and last residue. D genes are given only for firm matches. A row's size may be missing; if present it is once, few, many or a size class.

CDR3: CASSPPGSTGQGKLFF
DNA: TGTGCCAGCTCACCACCTGGTAGTACAGGGCAGGGGAAACTGTTTTTT
V: TRBV18
size: many
D: -
length: 16
J: TRBJ1-4

CDR3: CASSSGTLSYEQYF
DNA: TGCGCTAGCAGCAGTGGGACATTGTCCTACGAGCAGTACTTC
V: TRBV5-1
size: -
D: -
length: 14
J: TRBJ2-7

CDR3: CATSYLTGVGEQYF
DNA: TGTGCCACCAGTTATCTGACAGGGGTAGGAGAGCAGTACTTC
V: TRBV24-1
size: few
D: TRBD1
length: 14
J: TRBJ2-7

CDR3: CASSLMGPDGFTDTQYF
DNA: TGTGCCAGCAGTTTAATGGGGCCAGACGGGTTTACAGATACGCAGTATTTT
V: TRBV12-3/TRBV12-4
size: many
D: -
length: 17
J: TRBJ2-3

CDR3: CASSLPTEPYEQYF
DNA: TGTGCCAGCAGCTTGCCGACGGAACCCTACGAGCAGTACTTC
V: TRBV5-6
size: many
D: -
length: 14
J: TRBJ2-7

CDR3: CASSPQQGLNEKLFF
DNA: TGTGCCAGCAGTCCTCAGCAGGGTCTTAATGAAAAACTGTTTTTT
V: TRBV12-3/TRBV12-4
size: many
D: -
length: 15
J: TRBJ1-4

CDR3: CASSPHPASGRARTGELFF
DNA: TGTGCCAGCAGTCCCCACCCGGCTAGCGGGAGGGCTCGCACCGGGGAGCTGTTTTTT
V: TRBV2
size: many
D: TRBD2
length: 19
J: TRBJ2-2

CDR3: CSARPREWGSNEQFF
DNA: TGCAGTGCTAGACCCCGGGAATGGGGGTCCAATGAGCAGTTCTTC
V: TRBV20-1
size: many
D: -
length: 15
J: TRBJ2-1

CDR3: CSAVPRVTGSTEAFF
DNA: TGCAGTGCTGTCCCCAGGGTTACGGGAAGTACTGAAGCTTTCTTT
V: TRBV20-1
size: -
D: -
length: 15
J: TRBJ1-1

CDR3: CASSRPRGGTDTQYF
DNA: TGTGCCAGCAGCCGCCCGAGGGGGGGCACAGATACGCAGTATTTT
V: TRBV6-1
size: -
D: -
length: 15
J: TRBJ2-3

CDR3: CATSEAGTGIQPQHF
DNA: TGTGCCACCAGTGAGGCCGGGACAGGGATTCAGCCCCAGCATTTT
V: TRBV24-1
size: many
D: TRBD1
length: 15
J: TRBJ1-5

CDR3: CASSQQGGDTQYF
DNA: TGCGCCAGCAGCCAGCAAGGGGGAGATACGCAGTATTTT
V: TRBV4-3
size: -
D: -
length: 13
J: TRBJ2-3

CDR3: CSAPPGLAGGPQIF
DNA: TGCAGTGCGCCACCGGGACTAGCGGGAGGGCCGCAGATCTTC
V: TRBV20-1
size: once
D: TRBD2
length: 14
J: TRBJ2-1

CDR3: CASSSMGLLNTEAFF
DNA: TGTGCCAGCAGCTCGATGGGACTCCTGAACACTGAAGCTTTCTTT
V: TRBV5-4
size: many
D: -
length: 15
J: TRBJ1-1

CDR3: CATSEQTATGGRSYNEQFF
DNA: TGTGCCACCAGTGAGCAAACCGCTACAGGGGGTCGCTCCTACAATGAGCAGTTCTTC
V: TRBV24-1
size: few
D: TRBD1
length: 19
J: TRBJ2-1

CDR3: CASSPVLREAKNTEAFF
DNA: TGTGCCAGCAGCCCGGTCCTCCGGGAGGCGAAAAACACTGAAGCTTTCTTT
V: TRBV6-1
size: many
D: -
length: 17
J: TRBJ1-1

CDR3: CASIRGVLTGSNYGYTF
DNA: TGTGCCAGCATCCGAGGGGTGTTGACAGGGAGCAACTATGGCTACACCTTC
V: TRBV6-5
size: many
D: TRBD1
length: 17
J: TRBJ1-2

CDR3: CASSSVTSMGSPLHF
DNA: TGTGCCAGCAGCTCGGTGACCTCGATGGGTTCACCCCTCCACTTT
V: TRBV7-8
size: -
D: -
length: 15
J: TRBJ1-6

CDR3: CASSQDATNTGELFF
DNA: TGTGCCAGCAGCCAAGATGCCACCAACACCGGGGAGCTGTTTTTT
V: TRBV4-2
size: medium-sized
D: -
length: 15
J: TRBJ2-2

CDR3: CSARWGADTEAFF
DNA: TGCAGTGCCAGGTGGGGGGCTGACACTGAAGCTTTCTTT
V: TRBV20-1
size: many
D: -
length: 13
J: TRBJ1-1

CDR3: CASSYSQQNSPLHF
DNA: TGTGCCAGCAGTTATTCTCAGCAGAATTCACCCCTCCACTTT
V: TRBV6-1
size: many
D: -
length: 14
J: TRBJ1-6

CDR3: CATRGELNSPLHF
DNA: TGCGCCACACGAGGGGAATTGAATTCACCCCTCCACTTT
V: TRBV5-1
size: -
D: -
length: 13
J: TRBJ1-6

CDR3: CASSPVRGFDEQYF
DNA: TGTGCCAGCAGTCCCGTGAGGGGCTTCGACGAGCAGTACTTC
V: TRBV6-2/TRBV6-3
size: many
D: -
length: 14
J: TRBJ2-7

CDR3: CASSQPGTAYGYTF
DNA: TGTGCCAGCAGTCAGCCCGGGACTGCCTATGGCTACACCTTC
V: TRBV6-1
size: many
D: -
length: 14
J: TRBJ1-2

CDR3: CASSTTDSLNSPLHF
DNA: TGTGCCAGCAGCACGACAGATTCTCTGAATTCACCCCTCCACTTT
V: TRBV7-2
size: many
D: -
length: 15
J: TRBJ1-6

CDR3: CASSPVYRGSDGYTF
DNA: TGTGCCAGCTCACCGGTATACAGGGGAAGTGATGGCTACACCTTC
V: TRBV18
size: -
D: TRBD1
length: 15
J: TRBJ1-2

CDR3: CASSYFPRGPSTGELFF
DNA: TGTGCCAGCAGTTACTTTCCCAGGGGGCCTAGCACCGGGGAGCTGTTTTTT
V: TRBV6-5
size: -
D: TRBD1
length: 17
J: TRBJ2-2

CDR3: CASQIQAGSGANVLTF
DNA: TGTGCCAGCCAGATTCAAGCGGGATCTGGGGCCAACGTCCTGACTTTC
V: TRBV6-1
size: medium-sized
D: TRBD2
length: 16
J: TRBJ2-6

CDR3: CASSFGGVNEQFF
DNA: TGTGCCAGCAGCTTCGGAGGGGTTAATGAGCAGTTCTTC
V: TRBV7-3
size: many
D: -
length: 13
J: TRBJ2-1

CDR3: CSARGAASPVDSPLHF
DNA: TGCAGTGCTAGGGGCGCAGCATCTCCGGTGGATTCACCCCTCCACTTT
V: TRBV20-1
size: many
D: -
length: 16
J: TRBJ1-6

CDR3: CASSLGGQSGYTF
DNA: TGTGCCAGCAGTTTGGGAGGACAGAGTGGCTACACCTTC
V: TRBV12-3/TRBV12-4
size: many
D: -
length: 13
J: TRBJ1-2

CDR3: CSASPGTGESYEQYF
DNA: TGCAGTGCTAGCCCCGGGACAGGGGAATCCTACGAGCAGTACTTC
V: TRBV20-1
size: many
D: TRBD1
length: 15
J: TRBJ2-7

CDR3: CASSFTSGGGQTQYF
DNA: TGTGCCAGCAGTTTTACCTCAGGGGGAGGCCAGACCCAGTACTTC
V: TRBV27
size: many
D: -
length: 15
J: TRBJ2-5

CDR3: CASSLEPYNSPLHF
DNA: TGTGCCAGCAGCTTAGAACCGTATAATTCACCCCTCCACTTT
V: TRBV11-2
size: few
D: -
length: 14
J: TRBJ1-6

CDR3: CASSELLTGELFF
DNA: TGTGCCAGCAGTGAACTGTTAACCGGGGAGCTGTTTTTT
V: TRBV6-1
size: many
D: -
length: 13
J: TRBJ2-2

CDR3: CASSLVESNSPLHF
DNA: TGTGCCAGCAGCTTAGTGGAAAGTAATTCACCCCTCCACTTT
V: TRBV11-2
size: many
D: -
length: 14
J: TRBJ1-6

CDR3: CASSRGGQGARSYGYTF
DNA: TGTGCCAGCAGCCGAGGGGGACAGGGGGCGCGTAGCTATGGCTACACCTTC
V: TRBV28
size: few
D: TRBD1
length: 17
J: TRBJ1-2

CDR3: CAWSLGTGTNQPQHF
DNA: TGTGCCTGGAGTCTTGGGACAGGGACTAATCAGCCCCAGCATTTT
V: TRBV30
size: -
D: TRBD1
length: 15
J: TRBJ1-5

CDR3: CASNQAGVGETQYF
DNA: TGTGCCAGCAACCAAGCGGGAGTGGGAGAGACCCAGTACTTC
V: TRBV7-8
size: many
D: TRBD2
length: 14
J: TRBJ2-5

CDR3: CASSPIGREQYF
DNA: TGTGCCAGCAGTCCAATCGGTAGAGAGCAGTACTTC
V: TRBV12-3/TRBV12-4
size: medium-sized
D: -
length: 12
J: TRBJ2-7

CDR3: CASSLVSGLGLRQQYF
DNA: TGTGCCAGCAGCTTAGTGAGCGGGCTTGGACTACGGCAGCAGTACTTC
V: TRBV11-1
size: few
D: -
length: 16
J: TRBJ2-7

CDR3: CASSLWHGEDTQYF
DNA: TGTGCCAGCAGTTTGTGGCACGGTGAAGATACCCAGTACTTC
V: TRBV12-3/TRBV12-4
size: once
D: -
length: 14
J: TRBJ2-5

CDR3: CASDSPTGSFEQYF
DNA: TGTGCCAGTGACTCCCCGACAGGGTCTTTCGAGCAGTACTTC
V: TRBV6-1
size: few
D: TRBD1
length: 14
J: TRBJ2-7

CDR3: CASSSIGGPNEKLFF
DNA: TGTGCCAGCAGCTCCATCGGGGGGCCTAATGAAAAACTGTTTTTT
V: TRBV5-5
size: -
D: -
length: 15
J: TRBJ1-4